The sequence of this TCR beta chain was determined in a study of blood T cell repertoires in COVID-19. Study as a whole: Italy, Spain and the United States were the sources of the convalescent and acute COVID-19 samples. PBMCs, B-cell-depleted T cells, or T cells were the source of the cDNA or gDNA that made up the material.

The CDR3 has 13 residues. Trimming shortened V by 2 bases and J by 0 bases, and 5 bases separated the two germline ends. Germline-derived CDR1 and CDR2 are SGHRS and YFSETQ. Original methodology: Researchers report that nucleated cell counts were estimated from reference gene primer amplification. Produced via immunoSEQ multiplex PCR; TCRdb's table is partial and in-frame only. For V, J and clone size, that table is used; D and trimming come from the DNA. The sample contains more than 85,000 clones, about nine tenths of which appear only once. Sequencing input: peripheral blood. This rearrangement joins TRBV5-1 to TRBJ1-1; D gene ambiguous. This clonotype was sampled from a man aged 65-85 years with acute or convalescent COVID-19. CDR3 amino acids: CASSFRVNTEAFF. The CDR3 coding sequence is TGCGCCAGCAGCTTCCGGGTGAACACTGAAGCTTTCTTT.